The clone carrying this TCR beta chain has just a few counts. What it binds is not known. The data derive from a study of T-cell reconstitution after alpha-beta-depleted transplantation in children. TCRbeta library construction was performed incorporating unique molecular identifiers. TCRdb independently ran MiXCR on the PCR reads; one entry per CDR3 protein. The table has about 250,000 distinct CDR3 sequences, around 25% seen once. Study results and caveats: The main origin of T-cell counts and diversity one year after transplant was newly produced T cells. Alpha-beta T cells present about two months after transplant were reported to originate from several hundred expanded graft clones. After transplant, high TCRbeta diversity at day 60 in some patients arose from surviving recipient T cells and thymic progenitors.

The germline gives CDR1 MNHEY, CDR2 SVGAGI. CDR3 length equals 13 residues. Trimming removed 2 bases from V and 1 base from J, with 5 bases in between. This receptor was obtained from a female patient aged 2-9 years who had a stem cell transplant for congenital amegakaryocytic thrombocytopenia, so the T cells may come from the graft donor. The sequencing here drew on PBMCs, mostly from graft donor cells, taken 360 days after TCRalphabeta/CD19-depleted stem cell transplant. The V gene is TRBV6-5, the J gene TRBJ1-1; no definite D call. The CDR3 nucleotides read TGTGCCAGCAGTTACCAAACGAACACTGAAGCTTTCTTT. Amino acid sequence: CASSYQTNTEAFF.